The sequence of this T cell receptor (beta chain) was determined in a study of T-cell reconstitution after alpha-beta-depleted transplantation in children. Whole-study results and caveats: Recipient T cells and thymic progenitors that survived were the source of the high TCRbeta diversity seen at day 60 in some patients.

Comment on this clonotype: As yet, its antigen is unknown.

For TCRbeta, the library was prepared with unique molecular identifiers. TCRdb independently ran MiXCR on the PCR reads; one entry per CDR3 protein. This sample yields a few hundred thousand distinct CDR3 sequences, of which about a quarter are seen a single time; approximately 39% belongs to the top ten. CDR3 length equals 15 residues. Germline CDR1 reads SGDLS; CDR2 reads YYNGEE. The junction had 6 bases not matched to a gene; V was cut back by 0 bases and J by 6 bases. This receptor was identified in a boy less than two years old with Wiskott-Aldrich syndrome, due to receive a stem cell transplant. This chain uses TRBV9 with TRBJ2-3; 8 bases are a match to TRBD2. The input for sequencing was PBMCs, taken before TCRalphabeta/CD19-depleted stem cell transplant. CDR3 protein: CASSVGTSGEDTQYF. In DNA, the CDR3 is TGTGCCAGCAGCGTAGGAACTAGCGGTGAGGATACGCAGTATTTT.